The source of this T cell receptor beta chain is a study of blood T cells in healthy people across ages. A sample-barcoded 5' primer and a J-beta primer mix were used in a second PCR of roughly 7 to 11 cycles. Researchers report that a template-switch adaptor with 12 random nucleotides tagged each cDNA molecule. TCRdb re-called the 5' RACE reads with MiXCR, one entry per CDR3 protein. The sample has 1,500,000 or so distinct CDR3 sequences, approximately 43% seen once. With each sample, at least 5 micrograms of total RNA were extracted. Trimming pared 0 bases from V and 6 bases from J, leaving 10 bases between. The length of the CDR3 is 14 residues. Germline-derived CDR1 and CDR2 are SGHDT and YYEEEE.

Sample: blood. The chain employs TRBV5-6 and TRBJ1-5; TRBD1 might be the D (6 bases). This sequence originates from a woman aged 18-29 years in good health. Here the CDR3 DNA reads TGTGCCAGCAGCTTGGTCCCAGGGGTTCAGCCCCAGCATTTT. It codes for CASSLVPGVQPQHF.